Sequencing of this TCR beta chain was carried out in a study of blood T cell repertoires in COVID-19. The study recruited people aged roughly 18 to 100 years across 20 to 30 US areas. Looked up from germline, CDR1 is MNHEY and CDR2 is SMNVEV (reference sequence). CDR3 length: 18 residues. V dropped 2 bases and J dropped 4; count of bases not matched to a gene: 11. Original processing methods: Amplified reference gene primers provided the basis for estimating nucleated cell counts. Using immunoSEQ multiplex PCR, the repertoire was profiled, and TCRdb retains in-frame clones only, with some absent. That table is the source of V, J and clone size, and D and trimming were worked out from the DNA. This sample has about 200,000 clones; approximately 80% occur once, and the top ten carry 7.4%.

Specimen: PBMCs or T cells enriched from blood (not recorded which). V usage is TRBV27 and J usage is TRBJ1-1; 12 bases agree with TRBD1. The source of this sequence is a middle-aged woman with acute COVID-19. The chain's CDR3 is CASSLRGQGARRSTEAFF. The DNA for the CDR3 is TGTGCCAGCAGTTTACGGGGACAGGGGGCTAGAAGGAGCACTGAAGCTTTCTTT.